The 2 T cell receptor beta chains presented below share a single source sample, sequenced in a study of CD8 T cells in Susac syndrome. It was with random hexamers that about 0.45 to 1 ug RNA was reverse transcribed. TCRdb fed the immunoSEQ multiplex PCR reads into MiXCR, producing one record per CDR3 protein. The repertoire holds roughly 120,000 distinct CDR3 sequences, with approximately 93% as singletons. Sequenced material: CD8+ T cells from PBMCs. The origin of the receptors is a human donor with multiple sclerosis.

The CDR3 loop reads CASSPTGVWYEQYF. The CDR3 DNA sequence: TGTGCCAGCAGCCCCACCGGGGTATGGTACGAGCAGTACTTC. The chain couples TRBV7-2 to TRBJ2-7; D perhaps matches TRBD2 (5 bases). V was trimmed by 5 bases and J by 4 bases, leaving 15 bases between them. This CDR3 has 14 amino acids. The germline CDR1 and CDR2 sequences are SGHTA and FQGNSA.

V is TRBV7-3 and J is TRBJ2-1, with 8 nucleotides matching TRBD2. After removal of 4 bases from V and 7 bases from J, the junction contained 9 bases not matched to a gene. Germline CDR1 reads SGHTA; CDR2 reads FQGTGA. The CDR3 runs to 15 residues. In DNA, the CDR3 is TGTGCCAGCAGCTACTACGGGAGGGCCGGGAATGAGCAGTTCTTC. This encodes CASSYYGRAGNEQFF.